This T cell receptor (beta chain) appears in the sequencing data of a study of cytomegalovirus exposure and HLA in healthy donors. Study results and limitations: Later analysis placed DRB1 highest and HLA-C lowest in TCR association rates, which differed by HLA locus. CMV serostatus was the only immune exposure information that was available. It emerged from a later analysis that several of the most significant clusters appeared to be linked to common viral pathogens. An analysis that came later showed most CMV-associated TCR beta chains appearing HLA-restricted.

Vbeta (60) and Jbeta (13) primers were used in the PCR. Sequencing used immunoSEQ multiplex PCR; TCRdb keeps in-frame clones, though not all of them. The sample yields around 200,000 clones, about four fifths seen once. Comment on this clone: The antigen is undetermined.

V shed 7 bases and J 8 bases; nucleotides not matched to a gene: 11. There are 14 residues in the CDR3. The germline V gene has CDR1 GTSNPN and CDR2 SVGIG (reference sequence). The sequencing input was PBMCs. The TCR sequence derives from a man aged 40-50 years in good health and CMV-seropositive. This sequence joins TRBV30 and TRBJ2-1; the match to TRBD2 covers 10 bases. CDR3 coding DNA: TGTGCCTCAGCGGGAGGGGTGATTTGGGATGAGCAGTTCTTC. Amino acid sequence: CASAGGVIWDEQFF.